This entry lists 17 T cell receptor beta chains sequenced from one sample in a study of T cells in Graves' hyperthyroidism and ophthalmopathy. TCR beta CDR3 region amplification was performed from RNA transcripts. The study used the HTBI primer set for a first-round RT-PCR of the TCR CDR3. TCRdb ran MiXCR on the multiplex PCR reads and lists one entry per CDR3 protein. Counted here are 600,000 to 700,000 distinct CDR3 sequences, roughly 14% occurring once; the ten biggest clones make up 4% to 5.5%. Sequencing was performed on blood. These receptors were collected from a woman between 40 and 55 years old with Graves' ophthalmopathy.

This clonotype was recorded at least ten times. This chain uses TRBV19 with TRBJ2-5; D remains ambiguous. Germline lookup yields CDR1 LNHDA and CDR2 SQIVND (reference sequence). CDR3 length equals 15 residues. The V and J ends lost 10 bases and 2 bases respectively, with 20 bases between them. CDR3 region: CATQPSVGQQETQYF. In nucleotides, the CDR3 is TGTGCCACCCAGCCCTCCGTGGGTCAACAAGAGACCCAGTACTTC.

In its sample, this clonotype was seen many times. The CDR3 DNA follows: TGTGCCAGCCGAGACTGGAACACTGAAGCTTTCTTT. It encodes CASRDWNTEAFF. V usage is TRBV6-2 or TRBV6-3 and J usage is TRBJ1-1; D remains unclear. Germline CDR1 reads MNHEY; CDR2 reads SVGEGT. V was clipped by 8 bases and J by 1 base, with 8 bases between them. The CDR3 has 12 residues.

The sample holds many counts of this clonotype. This chain joins TRBV28 and TRBJ2-7; no firm D call. The length of the CDR3 is 14 residues. Trimming stripped 4 bases from V and 2 bases from J, with 12 bases between. In germline, CDR1 is MDHEN, CDR2 SYDVKM. This CDR3 reads CASSSRILPYEQYF. CDR3 in DNA: TGTGCCAGCAGTTCAAGGATTCTACCCTACGAGCAGTACTTC.

The table lists this clonotype with many counts. The chain recombines TRBV7-2 with TRBJ2-5; D remains unclear. This CDR3 has 11 residues. Germline V lookup: CDR1 SGHTA, CDR2 FQGNSA. The V and J ends lost 4 bases and 7 bases respectively, with 7 bases between them. CDR3 loop: CASSSGGTQYF. The CDR3 DNA is TGTGCCAGCAGCTCGGGCGGGACCCAGTACTTC. The full variable domain, in which reference TRBV7-2 and TRBJ2-5 provide the parts outside the CDR3, is GAGVSQSPSNKVTEKGKDVELRCDPISGHTALYWYRQSLGQGLEFLIYFQGNSAPDKSGLPSDRFSAERTGGSVSTLTIQRTQQEDSAVYLCASSSGGTQYFGPGTRLLVL.

This clonotype was counted only a few times. The chain recombines TRBV7-8 with TRBJ2-2; D perhaps matches TRBD1 (5 bases). Germline-derived CDR1 and CDR2 are SGHVS and FQNEAQ. The V end was cut by 5 bases, the J end by 5 bases, with 18 bases between. This CDR3 is 16 amino acids long. The CDR3 region has the DNA TGTGCCAGCAGCCCCCAAGGGGCAGGGATTACCGGGGAGCTGTTTTTT. It is translated as CASSPQGAGITGELFF.

The genes are TRBV4-1 and TRBJ2-7; TRBD1 matches 9 bases. V shed 0 bases and J 3 bases; nucleotides not matched to a gene: 6. This CDR3 contains 16 residues. Germline V gene data show CDR1 as MGHRA and CDR2 as YSYEKL. The CDR3: CASSQDLDRGNYEQYF. In nucleotides, the CDR3 is TGCGCCAGCAGCCAAGATCTGGACAGGGGAAACTACGAGCAGTACTTC.

The V and J genes are TRBV19 and TRBJ1-5, with TRBD1 identical over 12 bases. The CDR3 is made up of 15 amino acids. The germline CDR1 and CDR2 sequences are LNHDA and SQIVND (reference sequence). V was clipped by 3 bases and J by 6 bases; unmatched bases: 3. For the CDR3, the DNA is TGTGCCAGTAGTATGGGGACAGGGGGCAGTCAGCCCCAGCATTTT. Translated, it gives CASSMGTGGSQPQHF.

This clonotype has just a few counts. The gene calls are TRBV24-1 and TRBJ2-2; D may correspond to TRBD1 or TRBD2 (5 bases each). The CDR3 is 14 amino acids. Germline V CDR1 and CDR2: KGHDR, SFDVKD. V lost 2 bases to trimming and J lost 8 bases, with 11 bases between them. CDR3 loop: CATSDWIREGELFF. Written as DNA, the CDR3 is TGTGCCACCAGTGATTGGATCAGGGAGGGGGAGCTGTTTTTT.

The chain couples TRBV27 to TRBJ1-1, with D possibly being TRBD1 (6 bases). The CDR3 has 11 amino acids. From germline, CDR1 is MNHEY and CDR2 SMNVEV (reference sequence). Trimming took off 11 bases at V and 8 bases at J, with 15 bases between the two ends. The chain's CDR3 is CAASTGTEAFF. The CDR3 region has the DNA TGTGCCGCCAGTACCGGGACAGAAGCTTTCTTT.

Ten or more counts support this clonotype. V and J are TRBV4-1 and TRBJ2-7; D remains unclear. The germline gives CDR1 MGHRA, CDR2 YSYEKL. CDR3 length equals 13 residues. Trimming took off 0 bases at V and 7 bases at J, with 10 bases between the two ends. The CDR3 is CASSQDRRLEQYF. DNA of the CDR3: TGCGCCAGCAGCCAAGATAGGCGCCTGGAGCAGTACTTC.

The chain uses TRBV4-1 and TRBJ1-1; D is unresolved. Trimming took 0 bases from V and 3 from J, leaving 8 bases between them. This CDR3 contains 14 residues. Germline V CDR1 and CDR2: MGHRA, YSYEKL. The CDR3 loop is CASSQDLGDTEAFF. Written as DNA, the CDR3 is TGCGCCAGCAGCCAAGATCTCGGGGACACTGAAGCTTTCTTT.

This clonotype has a count of ten or more. The rearrangement links TRBV6-1 to TRBJ1-1; weak D call: TRBD1 (6 bases). The ends were cut back, 4 bases at V and 8 bases at J, with 23 bases in the middle. The CDR3 is made up of 16 amino acids. Germline V gene sequence: CDR1 MNHNS, CDR2 SASEGT. This chain's CDR3 is CASSALRGEGLGEAFF. The CDR3, as DNA: TGTGCCAGCAGTGCCCTCAGGGGAGAGGGGCTAGGGGAAGCTTTCTTT.

This clonotype was seen at least ten times. The gene calls are TRBV28 and TRBJ2-4; D remains ambiguous. Looked up from germline, CDR1 is MDHEN and CDR2 is SYDVKM. Trimming cost V 1 base and J 0 bases, with 7 bases left between them. This CDR3 spans 15 amino acids. DNA for the CDR3: TGTGCCAGCAGTTTATCTTTTCTAGCCAAAAACATTCAGTACTTC. Its translation: CASSLSFLAKNIQYF.

This chain links TRBV5-1 with TRBJ2-2; D not resolved. CDR3 length: 16 residues. Germline CDR1 and CDR2: SGHRS and YFSETQ. Trimming pared 5 bases from V and 0 bases from J, leaving 14 bases between. CDR3 coding DNA: TGCGCCAGCAGTTCTCGGCCTCCGGCGAACACCGGGGAGCTGTTTTTT. Translating it yields CASSSRPPANTGELFF.

The sample holds many counts of this clonotype. The J gene is TRBJ1-1, the V gene TRBV7-6; weak D call: TRBD1 (6 bases). Looked up from germline, CDR1 is SGHVS and CDR2 is FNYEAQ. V was clipped by 5 bases and J by 4 bases, with 14 bases between them. This CDR3 comprises 14 residues. As DNA, the CDR3 is TGTGCCAGCAGCCTCCGGACAGTTCCCACTGAAGCTTTCTTT. Its protein is CASSLRTVPTEAFF.

This clonotype has just one count. The chain carries TRBV6-2 or TRBV6-3 and TRBJ2-2, with D possibly being TRBD1 (5 bases). CDR1 is MNHEY, CDR2 SVGEGT, per germline. The ends were cut back, 8 bases at V and 6 bases at J, with 13 bases in the middle. The CDR3 runs 13 residues. The CDR3 bases are TGTGCCAGCTGCACAGCAGGGCCCGGGGAGCTGTTTTTT. Its translation: CASCTAGPGELFF.

This clonotype came up a few times. The rearrangement links TRBV30 to TRBJ2-7; D unclear. The V and J ends lost 6 bases and 7 bases respectively, with 13 bases between them. The germline CDR1 and CDR2 sequences are GTSNPN and SVGIG (reference sequence). The CDR3 has 11 residues. CDR3 loop: CACVISGEQYF. The CDR3 DNA is TGTGCCTGTGTTATTTCCGGGGAGCAGTACTTC.